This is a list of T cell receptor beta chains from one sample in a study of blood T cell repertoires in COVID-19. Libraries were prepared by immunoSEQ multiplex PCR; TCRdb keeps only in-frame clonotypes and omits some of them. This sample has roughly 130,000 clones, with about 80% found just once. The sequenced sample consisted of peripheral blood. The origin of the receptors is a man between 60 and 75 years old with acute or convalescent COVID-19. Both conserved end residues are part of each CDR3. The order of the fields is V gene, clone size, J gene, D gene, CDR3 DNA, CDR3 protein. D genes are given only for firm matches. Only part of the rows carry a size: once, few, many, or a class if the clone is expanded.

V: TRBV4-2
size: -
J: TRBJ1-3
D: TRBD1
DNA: TGTGCCAGCAGCCAAGAGAAGACAGGGGGAGCTTTAAACACCATATATTTT
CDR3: CASSQEKTGGALNTIYF

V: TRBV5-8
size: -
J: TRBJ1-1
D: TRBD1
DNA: TGTGCCAGCAGCTGGACAGGGACGAGGAACACTGAAGCTTTCTTT
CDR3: CASSWTGTRNTEAFF

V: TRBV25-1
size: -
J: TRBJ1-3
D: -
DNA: TGTGCCAGCAGTGACGAAGGGGTTTCTGGAAACACCATATATTTT
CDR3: CASSDEGVSGNTIYF

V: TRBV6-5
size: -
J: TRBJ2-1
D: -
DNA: TGTGCCAGCAGCCCGGAGCGGGTTCACAATGAGCAGTTCTTC
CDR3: CASSPERVHNEQFF

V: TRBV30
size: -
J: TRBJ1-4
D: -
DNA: TGTGCCTGGAGTAAGGGGGGGAATGAAAAACTGTTTTTT
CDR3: CAWSKGGNEKLFF

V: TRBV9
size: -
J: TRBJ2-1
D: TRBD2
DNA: TGTGCCAGCAGCGTAGAGGTTAGCGGGAACTCCTACAATGAGCAGTTCTTC
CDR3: CASSVEVSGNSYNEQFF

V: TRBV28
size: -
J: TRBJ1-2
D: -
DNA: TGTGCCAGCAGGAAAGGCGGAGCAAAAAACTATGGCTACACCTTC
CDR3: CASRKGGAKNYGYTF

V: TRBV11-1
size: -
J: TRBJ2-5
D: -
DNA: TGTGCCAGCAGCCGACAGGTTAAAGAGACCCAGTACTTC
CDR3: CASSRQVKETQYF

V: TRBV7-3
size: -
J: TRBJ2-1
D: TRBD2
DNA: TGTGCCAGCAGCTTAAATGGACTAGCCTCGAATGAGCAGTTCTTC
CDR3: CASSLNGLASNEQFF

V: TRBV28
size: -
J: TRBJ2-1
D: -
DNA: TGTGCCAGCAGTATAATCAGGGTAAATGAGCAGTTCTTC
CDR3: CASSIIRVNEQFF

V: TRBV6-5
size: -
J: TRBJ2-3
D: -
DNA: TGTGCCAGCAGTTACCAGCGGAGCTTAGATACGCAGTATTTT
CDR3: CASSYQRSLDTQYF

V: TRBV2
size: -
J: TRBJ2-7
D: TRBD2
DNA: TGTGCCAGCACCCTCCTCTCCAGCGGGATATCCTACGAGCAGTACTTC
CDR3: CASTLLSSGISYEQYF

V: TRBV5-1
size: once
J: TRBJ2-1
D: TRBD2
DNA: TGCGCCAGCAGCTGGACTAGCGGGAGTAATGAGCAGTTCTTC
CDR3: CASSWTSGSNEQFF

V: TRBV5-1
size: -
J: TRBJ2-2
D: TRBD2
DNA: TGCGCCAGCAGCTGGCGGGAGATGAACACCGGGGAGCTGTTTTTT
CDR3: CASSWREMNTGELFF

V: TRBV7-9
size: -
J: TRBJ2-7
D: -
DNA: TGTGCCAGCAGCCCCGAGGGCCCTAGCTCCTACGAGCAGTACTTC
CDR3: CASSPEGPSSYEQYF

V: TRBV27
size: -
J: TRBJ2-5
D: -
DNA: TGTGCCAGCAGTTGGGCCCCCAGAGAGACCCAGTACTTC
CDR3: CASSWAPRETQYF

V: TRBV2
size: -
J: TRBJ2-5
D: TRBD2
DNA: TGTGCCAGCAGACTAGCGGGAGGCCAAGAGACCCAGTACTTC
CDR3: CASRLAGGQETQYF

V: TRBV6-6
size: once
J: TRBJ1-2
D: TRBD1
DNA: TGTGCCAGCAGTTACTTAGGACAGGGGGCAAATGGCTACACCTTC
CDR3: CASSYLGQGANGYTF

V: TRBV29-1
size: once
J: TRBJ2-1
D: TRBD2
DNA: TGCACCATAATTGGCGGCGGGAGGTACAATGAGCAGTTCTTC
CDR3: CTIIGGGRYNEQFF

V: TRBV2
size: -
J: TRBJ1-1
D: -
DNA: TGTGCCAGCAGTGAAGGGGGCGCTGGAGCTTTCTTT
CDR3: CASSEGGAGAFF

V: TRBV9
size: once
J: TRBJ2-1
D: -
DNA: TGTGCCAGCAGCGTAATGAGAGGGAACTCCTACAATGAGCAGTTCTTC
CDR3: CASSVMRGNSYNEQFF

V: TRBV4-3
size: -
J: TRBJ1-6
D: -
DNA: TGCGCCAGCAGCCAAGATCGGGGTGCACCCCTCCACTTT
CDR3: CASSQDRGAPLHF

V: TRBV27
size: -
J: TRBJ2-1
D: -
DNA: TGTGCCAGCAGTTTAGGAGGGAATGAGCAGTTCTTC
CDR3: CASSLGGNEQFF

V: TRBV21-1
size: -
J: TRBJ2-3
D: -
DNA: TGTGCCAGCAGCAAAGGGAAAGGGAGTTCTAGCACAGATACGCAGTATTTT
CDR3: CASSKGKGSSSTDTQYF

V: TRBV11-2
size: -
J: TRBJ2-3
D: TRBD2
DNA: TGTGCCAGCAGCCGAATCCCGACGGCGGGAGGGACAGATACGCAGTATTTT
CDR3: CASSRIPTAGGTDTQYF

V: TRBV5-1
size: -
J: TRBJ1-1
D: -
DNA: TGCGCCAGCAGCCGGACAGTAACTTCCGAAGCTTTCTTT
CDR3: CASSRTVTSEAFF

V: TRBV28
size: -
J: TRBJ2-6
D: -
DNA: TGTGCCAGCAGTAGTCCCCAGAGGGCCAACGTCCTGACTTTC
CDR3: CASSSPQRANVLTF

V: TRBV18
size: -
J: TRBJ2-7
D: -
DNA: TGTGCCAGCTCACCATCCAGGGGCTACGAGCAGTACTTC
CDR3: CASSPSRGYEQYF

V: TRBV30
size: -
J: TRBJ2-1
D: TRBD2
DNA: TGTGCCTGGGGGACTAGCGGTCTTGATCATGAGCAGTTCTTC
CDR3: CAWGTSGLDHEQFF

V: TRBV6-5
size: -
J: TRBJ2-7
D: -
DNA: TGTGCCAGCAGGGGAGACAGGAGCGAGCAGTACTTC
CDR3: CASRGDRSEQYF

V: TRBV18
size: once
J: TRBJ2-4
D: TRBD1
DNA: TGTGCCAGCTCACAACCGGGACAGCTAGCCAAAAACATTCAGTACTTC
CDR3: CASSQPGQLAKNIQYF

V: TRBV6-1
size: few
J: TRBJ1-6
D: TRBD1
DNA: TGTGCCAGCAGTGGCCAAGGGACAGGGATTAATTCACCCCTCCACTTT
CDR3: CASSGQGTGINSPLHF

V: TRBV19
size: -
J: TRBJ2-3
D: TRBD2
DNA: TGTGCCAGTAGCGGCGCGGGAGCTAGCACAGATACGCAGTATTTT
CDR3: CASSGAGASTDTQYF

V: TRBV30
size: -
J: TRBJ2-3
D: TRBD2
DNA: TGTGCCTGGAGTGTATGGGGGGGTTTAGATACGCAGTATTTT
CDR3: CAWSVWGGLDTQYF

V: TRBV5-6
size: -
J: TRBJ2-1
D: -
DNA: TGTGCCAGCAGCTTAGGAAAGCGGATCATCTACAATGAGCAGTTCTTC
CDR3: CASSLGKRIIYNEQFF

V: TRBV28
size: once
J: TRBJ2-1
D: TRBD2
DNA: TGTGCCAGCAGTTCACCAGGACTAGTGCCTGAGCAGTTCTTC
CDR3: CASSSPGLVPEQFF

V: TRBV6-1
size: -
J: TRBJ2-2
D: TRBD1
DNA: TGTGCCAGCAGTGAATGGGGCAGGGGGTTCACCGGGGAGCTGTTTTTT
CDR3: CASSEWGRGFTGELFF

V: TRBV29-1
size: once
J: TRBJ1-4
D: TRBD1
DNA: TGCAGCGTGGCAGGGGGTACAGGGTCAACTAATGAAAAACTGTTTTTT
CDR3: CSVAGGTGSTNEKLFF

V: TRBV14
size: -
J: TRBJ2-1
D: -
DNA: TGTGCCAGCAGCCCCGACAGGACCAAACAGTTCTTC
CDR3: CASSPDRTKQFF

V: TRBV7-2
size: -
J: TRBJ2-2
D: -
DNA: TGTGCCAGCAGCTCGTGGACAGCGAACACCGGGGAGCTGTTTTTT
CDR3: CASSSWTANTGELFF

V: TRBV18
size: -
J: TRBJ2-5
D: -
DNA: TGTGCCAGCTCACTAGAAGAGACCCAGTACTTC
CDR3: CASSLEETQYF

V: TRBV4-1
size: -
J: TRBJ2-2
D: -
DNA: TGCGCCAGCAGCCTACGGATCGGGTCCGGGGAGCTGTTTTTT
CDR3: CASSLRIGSGELFF

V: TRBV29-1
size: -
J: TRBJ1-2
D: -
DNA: TGCAGCGTTGAACGGTGGTCAGGGGAGACCTATGGCTACACCTTC
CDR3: CSVERWSGETYGYTF

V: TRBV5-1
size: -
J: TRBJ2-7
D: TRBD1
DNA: TGCGCCAGCAGCTTGGCCGGGACAGGGACTACCTCTGCCTACGAGCAGTACTTC
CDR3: CASSLAGTGTTSAYEQYF

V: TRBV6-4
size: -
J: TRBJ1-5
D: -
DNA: TGTGCCAGCAGCGTGGACACAGATCAGCCCCAGCATTTT
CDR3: CASSVDTDQPQHF

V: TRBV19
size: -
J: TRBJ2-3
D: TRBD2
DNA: TGTGCCAGTAGTATGCGGGGGGCGGATACGCAGTATTTT
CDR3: CASSMRGADTQYF

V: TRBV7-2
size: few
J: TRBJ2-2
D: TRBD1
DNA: TGTGCCAGCAGCCCGGGGGGACCGTCGACAGGGGGATCGGTGTTTTTT
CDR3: CASSPGGPSTGGSVFF

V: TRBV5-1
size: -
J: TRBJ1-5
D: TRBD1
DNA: TGCGCCAGCAGTCCAGGGGGCGGCAATCAGCCCCAGCATTTT
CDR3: CASSPGGGNQPQHF

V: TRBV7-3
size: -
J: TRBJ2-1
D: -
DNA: TGTGCCAGCAGCTCCCCGACAGGGAGGAATGAGCAGTTCTTC
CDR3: CASSSPTGRNEQFF

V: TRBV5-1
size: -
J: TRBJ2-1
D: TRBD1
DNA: TGCGCCAGCAGCTTACCGGGACAGTTATACAATGAGCAGTTCTTC
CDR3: CASSLPGQLYNEQFF

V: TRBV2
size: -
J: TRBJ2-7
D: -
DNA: TGTGCCAGCAGGGCTCCCTCCTACGAGCAGTACTTC
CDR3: CASRAPSYEQYF

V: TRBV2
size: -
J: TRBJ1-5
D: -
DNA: TGTGCCAGCAGTGAAAGTAGGGCAGGGGATCAGCCCCAGCATTTT
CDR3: CASSESRAGDQPQHF